This record covers a single T cell receptor beta chain. What it binds is unknown. This entry is derived from a study of response to subunit inactivated influenza vaccine. General study results and limits: Each seasonal influenza vaccination, the authors suggested, recruits few new T cells.

Losses at the gene ends were 5 bases for V and 8 bases for J; bases not matched to a gene: 5. The CDR3 covers 13 residues. CDR1 and CDR2 (germline): SEHNR, FQNEAQ (reference sequence). TCRdb reprocessed the RT-PCR reads via MiXCR and lists one record per CDR3 protein. The table includes fewer than 650,000 distinct CDR3 sequences, 10% to 15% detected once. This clonotype was sampled from a man between 50 and 59 years old who received an inactivated influenza vaccine. This specimen was PBMCs from blood, taken 45 days after vaccination. The gene calls are TRBV7-9 and TRBJ1-4; TRBD1 matches 7 bases. This chain's CDR3 is CASSPWTGEKLFF. The DNA for the CDR3 is TGTGCCAGCAGCCCATGGACAGGAGAAAAACTGTTTTTT.